This T cell receptor (beta chain) was identified in a study of blood T cell repertoires in COVID-19. TCRdb keeps only in-frame clones here, not all; method: immunoSEQ multiplex PCR. Seen here are roughly 200,000 clones, about nine tenths observed once, and the top ten hold under 2%. V shed 2 bases, J shed 8 bases, and the junction held 17 bases outside the gene matches. The CDR3 runs to 17 residues. CDR1 and CDR2 (germline): LNHNV, YYDKDF (reference sequence). Source material: peripheral blood. The TCR comes from a man between 18 and 35 years old with active or convalescent COVID-19. This rearrangement joins TRBV15 to TRBJ1-2; TRBD1 agrees at 7 bases. The CDR3 region is CATSRISRDSRWGGYTF. The CDR3 coding sequence is TGTGCCACCAGCAGAATTTCTAGGGACAGCAGATGGGGGGGCTACACCTTC.